This T cell receptor (beta chain) was recovered during a study of cytomegalovirus exposure and HLA in healthy donors. Study observations and caveats: Using a false discovery rate of 0.05, a later analysis showed that 16,951 TCR beta sequences were associated with HLA alleles. Later analysis indicated greater clonal expansion among HLA-associated TCR beta chains than among equally common other chains. The availability of immune exposure information extended only to CMV serostatus.

After removal of 6 bases from V and 4 bases from J, the junction contained 9 bases not matched to a gene. CDR1 and CDR2 from the germline V gene are SGHRS and YFSETQ. The CDR3 length is 15 residues. About this clone: Its specificity is unknown.

In the PCR, 60 Vbeta and 13 Jbeta primers were used. The assay was immunoSEQ multiplex PCR, and TCRdb's table has in-frame clones only and misses some. The data contain about 93,000 clones, about three quarters of them singletons. The chain combines TRBV5-1 with TRBJ1-2, with TRBD1 identical over 10 bases. The TCR was taken from a boy between 10 and 17 years old in good health and CMV-seronegative. Sequences were obtained from PBMCs. CDR3 residues: CASKPDGQGVYGYTF. As DNA, the CDR3 is TGCGCCAGCAAACCCGACGGACAGGGGGTCTATGGCTACACCTTC.